This T cell receptor beta chain was obtained from a study of T cell changes during pregnancy in multiple sclerosis. V gave up 6 bases and J gave up 5 bases, with 16 bases separating them. Germline values: CDR1 SEHNR, CDR2 FQNEAQ (reference sequence). The CDR3 is 15 residues long. The table came from immunoSEQ multiplex PCR; TCRdb's copy has only in-frame clones and leaves some out. This sample carries more than 55,000 clones, about 91% of them seen once, and the ten largest clones take about 0.93%. The chain employs TRBV7-9 and TRBJ1-4; possible D gene TRBD1, 6 bases. The starting material was peripheral blood, obtained in the first trimester of pregnancy. This clonotype was sampled from a female donor with multiple sclerosis, enrolled in a pregnancy study. The CDR3 nucleotides are TGTGCCAGCAGATCTAACAGGGACGCCAATGAAAAACTGTTTTTT. This sequence encodes CASRSNRDANEKLFF.